The rows below give T cell receptor beta chains drawn from one sample of a study of vaccination and CD4 T cells after COVID-19. TCRdb reanalysed the PCR reads using MiXCR and keeps one entry per CDR3 protein. The sample includes more than 9,500 distinct CDR3 sequences, 45% of them seen just once. These receptors have no identified antigens. This specimen was cultured CD4+ T cells from blood, taken after SARS-CoV-2 vaccination. The receptors originated from a human donor with COVID-19. The CDR3 runs from the conserved cysteine through the conserved F or W. The D gene is left open where the match is weak.

v_gene | d_gene | CDR3aa
TRBV6-9 | - | CASVFGGAQSSNYGYTF
TRBV20-1 | - | CSARDNGLLAKNIQYF
TRBV20-1 | TRBD2 | CSADDVAGTYNEQFF
TRBV6-1 | TRBD1 | CASRRDRGQTQYF
TRBV7-2 | TRBD1 | CASSLGQGGYGYTF
TRBV7-2 | TRBD2 | CASSPTSGGPQGTQYF
TRBV19 | TRBD1 | CASTTGQYNEQFF
TRBV7-2 | - | CASSLGVGNSYEQYF
TRBV27 | - | CASSFQALQSDNEQFF
TRBV7-2 | - | CASSVRTLGRPEAFF
TRBV24-1 | - | CATSVPGPGDQPQHF
TRBV2 | - | CASSDDANQPQHF
TRBV27 | TRBD1 | CASSSRDRGLAFF
TRBV20-1 | TRBD1 | CSASVTGGEQFF
TRBV5-4 | TRBD2 | CASSSGGSGGGKDTQYF
TRBV5-1 | - | CASSPLSGLSPDEQFF
TRBV29-1 | - | CSVSYQGRWDEQFF
TRBV10-2 | - | CASRDPETQYF
TRBV18 | - | CASSLGGFRTEAFF
TRBV7-2 | - | CASSLWTDNQPQHF
TRBV2 | - | CASRMDRGGETQYF
TRBV7-2 | - | CASSLGRGLNYGYTF
TRBV5-4 | TRBD1 | CASSLGQGAYEQYF
TRBV20-1 | - | CSARSDLAGELFF
TRBV6-1 | - | CASRDREGRNYGYTF
TRBV20-1 | - | CSAREGNSNQPQHF
TRBV7-6 | - | CASSFTGAGGTDTQYF
TRBV6-1 | TRBD1 | CASSEFPGTGNLNNSPLHF
TRBV30 | - | CAWSAGSDGETQYF
TRBV20-1 | TRBD1 | CSARADRGRNIQYF
TRBV19 | - | CASSLRGSPLHF
TRBV5-1 | TRBD1 | CASSPDDRVDTEAFF
TRBV7-2 | - | CASSSSGRPNQPQHF
TRBV7-2 | - | CASSLVRVRGSEAFF
TRBV11-2 | - | CASSSWDGEETQYF
TRBV20-1 | TRBD1 | CSGTGNTGELFF
TRBV7-3 | - | CASSSRNTGELFF
TRBV20-1 | TRBD2 | CSARSGTSGGAPEQFF
TRBV5-6 | - | CASSPAGVNSPLHF
TRBV4-1 | - | CASSQDHRNTEAFF
TRBV28 | - | CASNMGWEQYF
TRBV28 | - | CASSLTGANVLTF
TRBV19 | TRBD1 | CASSSDRVNYQPQHF
TRBV19 | - | CASSILRGRSNQPQHF
TRBV4-3 | - | CASSQFVSSYEQYF
TRBV2 | - | CASSSQSTFYSNQPQHF
TRBV7-9 | - | CASSSPTQGLGAGYTF